This TCR beta chain was retrieved from a study of PD-L1 blockade in urothelial cancer. Noted time point: pretreatment peripheral blood. Concerning this clone itself: Its specificity is unknown.

The repertoire was sequenced with immunoSEQ multiplex PCR; TCRdb's copy has only in-frame clones and lacks some. The sample yields around 100,000 clones, 85% to 90% seen once. Study-wide results and limits: Tumor-associated clones in blood expanded more at 3 weeks in durable-benefit patients.

CDR3 size: 15 residues. Germline CDR1 and CDR2: SQVTM and ANQGSEA. The V gene end was trimmed by 5 bases and the J gene end by 2 bases; junction bases not matched to a gene: 10. Sample: PBMCs, taken around atezolizumab (anti-PD-L1) treatment. The sequence came from a man in his sixties with urothelial cancer. V and J are TRBV29-1 and TRBJ1-1; 8 bases agree with TRBD1. The CDR3 here is CSVFTFSGGNTEAFF. The CDR3, as DNA: TGCAGCGTTTTTACCTTCTCAGGGGGCAACACTGAAGCTTTCTTT.